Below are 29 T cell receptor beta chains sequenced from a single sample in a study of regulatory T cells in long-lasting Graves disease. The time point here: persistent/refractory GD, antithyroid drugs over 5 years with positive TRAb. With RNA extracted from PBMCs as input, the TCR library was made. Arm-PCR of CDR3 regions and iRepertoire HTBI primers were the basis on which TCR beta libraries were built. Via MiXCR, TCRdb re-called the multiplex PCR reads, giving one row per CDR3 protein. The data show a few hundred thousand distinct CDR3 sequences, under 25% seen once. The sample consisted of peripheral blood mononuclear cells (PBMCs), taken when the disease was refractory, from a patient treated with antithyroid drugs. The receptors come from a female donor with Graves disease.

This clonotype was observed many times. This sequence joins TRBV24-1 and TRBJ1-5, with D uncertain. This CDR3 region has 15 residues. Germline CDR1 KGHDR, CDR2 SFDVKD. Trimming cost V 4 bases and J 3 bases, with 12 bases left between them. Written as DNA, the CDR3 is TGTGCCACCAGTGACCGATCCACAATCAATCAGCCCCAGCATTTT. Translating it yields CATSDRSTINQPQHF.

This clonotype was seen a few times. CDR3 coding DNA: TGTGCCAGCAGCTCCTATCGAGGTGGTGGTGGTACAGATACGCAGTATTTT. It yields the protein CASSSYRGGGGTDTQYF. The chain couples TRBV3-1 to TRBJ2-3; D is unclear. Trimming removed 5 bases from V and 3 bases from J, with 21 bases in between. CDR3 size: 17 residues. The germline V gene has CDR1 LGHDT and CDR2 YNNKEL (reference sequence).

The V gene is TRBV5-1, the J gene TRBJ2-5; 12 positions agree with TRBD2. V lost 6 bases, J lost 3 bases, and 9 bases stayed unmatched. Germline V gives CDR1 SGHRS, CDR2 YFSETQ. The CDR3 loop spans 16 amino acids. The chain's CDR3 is CASTSAGLAGKETQYF. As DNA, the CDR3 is TGCGCCAGCACCTCCGCCGGACTAGCGGGGAAAGAGACCCAGTACTTC. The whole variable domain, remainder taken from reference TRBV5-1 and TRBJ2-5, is KAGVTQTPRYLIKTRGQQVTLSCSPISGHRSVSWYQQTPGQGLQFLFEYFSETQRNKGNFPGRFSGRQFSNSRSEMNVSTLELGDSALYLCASTSAGLAGKETQYFGPGTRLLVL.

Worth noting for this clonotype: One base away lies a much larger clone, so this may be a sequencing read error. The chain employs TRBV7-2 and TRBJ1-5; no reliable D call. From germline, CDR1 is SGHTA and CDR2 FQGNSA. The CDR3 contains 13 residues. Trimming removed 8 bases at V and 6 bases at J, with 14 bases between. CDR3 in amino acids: CASGQDPGQPQHF. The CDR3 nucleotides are TGTGCCAGCGGCCAGGACCCTGGTCAGCCCCAGCATTTT.

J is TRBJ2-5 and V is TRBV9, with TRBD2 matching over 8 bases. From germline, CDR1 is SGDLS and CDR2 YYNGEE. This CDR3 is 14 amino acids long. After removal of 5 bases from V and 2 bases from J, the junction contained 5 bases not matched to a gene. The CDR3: CASSSGGGQETQYF. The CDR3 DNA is TGTGCCAGCAGTTCGGGGGGGGGGCAAGAGACCCAGTACTTC.

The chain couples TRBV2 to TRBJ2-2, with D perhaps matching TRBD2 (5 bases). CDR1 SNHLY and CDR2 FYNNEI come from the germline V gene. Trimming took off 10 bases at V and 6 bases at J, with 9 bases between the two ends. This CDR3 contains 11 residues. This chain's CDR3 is CANKGAGELFF. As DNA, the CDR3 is TGTGCCAACAAGGGAGCCGGGGAGCTGTTTTTT.

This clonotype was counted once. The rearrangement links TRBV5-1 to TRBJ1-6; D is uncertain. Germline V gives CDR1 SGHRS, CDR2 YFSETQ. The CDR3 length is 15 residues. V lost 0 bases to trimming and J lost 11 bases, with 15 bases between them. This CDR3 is CASSLDQQIGPPLHF. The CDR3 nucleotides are TGCGCCAGCAGCTTGGATCAACAGATCGGGCCACCCCTCCACTTT.

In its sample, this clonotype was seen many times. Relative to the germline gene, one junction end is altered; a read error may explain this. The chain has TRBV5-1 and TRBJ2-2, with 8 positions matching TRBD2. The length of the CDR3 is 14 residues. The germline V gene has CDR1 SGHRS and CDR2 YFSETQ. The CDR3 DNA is TGCGCCAGCAACCGAGCGGGGGACACGGGGGAGCTGTTTTTT. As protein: CASNRAGDTGELFF.

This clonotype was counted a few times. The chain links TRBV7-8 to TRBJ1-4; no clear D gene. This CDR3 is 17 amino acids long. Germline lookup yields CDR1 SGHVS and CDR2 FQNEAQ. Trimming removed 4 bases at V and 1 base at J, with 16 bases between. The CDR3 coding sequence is TGTGCCAGCAGCTCAAGGGCCCAACTTGGAACTAATGAAAAACTGTTTTTT. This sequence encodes CASSSRAQLGTNEKLFF. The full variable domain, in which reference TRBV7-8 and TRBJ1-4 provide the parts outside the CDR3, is GAGVSQSPRYKVAKRGQDVALRCDPISGHVSLFWYQQALGQGPEFLTYFQNEAQLDKSGLPSDRFFAERPEGSVSTLKIQRTQQEDSAVYLCASSSRAQLGTNEKLFFGSGTQLSVL.

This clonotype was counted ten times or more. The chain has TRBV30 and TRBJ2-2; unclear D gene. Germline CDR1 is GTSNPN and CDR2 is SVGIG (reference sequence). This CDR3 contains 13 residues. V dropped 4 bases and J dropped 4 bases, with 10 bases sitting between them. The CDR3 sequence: CAWTSAATGELFF. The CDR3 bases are TGTGCCTGGACCAGTGCGGCCACCGGGGAGCTGTTTTTT.

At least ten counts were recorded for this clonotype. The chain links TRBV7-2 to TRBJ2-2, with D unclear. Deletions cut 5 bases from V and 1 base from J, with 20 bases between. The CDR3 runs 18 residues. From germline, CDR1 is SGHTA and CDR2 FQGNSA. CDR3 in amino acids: CASSRDGAMGMNTGELFF. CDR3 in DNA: TGTGCCAGCAGCCGAGACGGAGCTATGGGGATGAACACCGGGGAGCTGTTTTTT. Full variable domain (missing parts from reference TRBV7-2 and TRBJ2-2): GAGVSQSPSNKVTEKGKDVELRCDPISGHTALYWYRQSLGQGLEFLIYFQGNSAPDKSGLPSDRFSAERTGGSVSTLTIQRTQQEDSAVYLCASSRDGAMGMNTGELFFGEGSRLTVL.

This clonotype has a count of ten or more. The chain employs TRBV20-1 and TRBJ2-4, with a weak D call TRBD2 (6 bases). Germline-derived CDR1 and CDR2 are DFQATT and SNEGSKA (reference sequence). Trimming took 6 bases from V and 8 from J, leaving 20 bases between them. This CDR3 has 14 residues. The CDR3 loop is CSANHRSGEDIQYF. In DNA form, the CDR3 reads TGCAGTGCAAACCATCGTAGCGGAGAGGACATTCAGTACTTC.

CDR3 region: CSATTTSGNYEQYF. The DNA of the CDR3 is TGCAGTGCTACGACGACTAGCGGAAACTACGAGCAGTACTTC. The V gene is TRBV20-1, the J gene TRBJ2-7, with TRBD2 identical over 9 bases. This CDR3 spans 14 amino acids. V was clipped by 4 bases and J by 3 bases; unmatched bases: 7. CDR1 and CDR2 (germline): DFQATT, SNEGSKA (reference sequence).

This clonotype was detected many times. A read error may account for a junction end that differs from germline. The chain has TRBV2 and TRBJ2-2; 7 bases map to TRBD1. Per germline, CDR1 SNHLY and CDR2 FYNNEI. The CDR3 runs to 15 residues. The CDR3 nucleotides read TGTGCCAGCAGAGAAGACAGGGTGAACACCGGGGAGCTGTTTTTT. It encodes CASREDRVNTGELFF.

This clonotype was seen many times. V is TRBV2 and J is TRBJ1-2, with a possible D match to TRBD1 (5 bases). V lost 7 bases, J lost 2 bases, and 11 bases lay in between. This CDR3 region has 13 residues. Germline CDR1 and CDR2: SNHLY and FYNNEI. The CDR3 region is CASTVPGNYGYTF. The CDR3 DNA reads TGTGCCAGCACGGTACCAGGGAACTATGGCTACACCTTC.

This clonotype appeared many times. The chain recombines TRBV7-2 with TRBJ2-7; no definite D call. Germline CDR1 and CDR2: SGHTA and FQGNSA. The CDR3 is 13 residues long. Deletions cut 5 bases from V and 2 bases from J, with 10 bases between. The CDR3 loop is CASSRVGPYEQYF. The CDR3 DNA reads TGTGCCAGCAGCAGGGTGGGTCCCTACGAGCAGTACTTC.

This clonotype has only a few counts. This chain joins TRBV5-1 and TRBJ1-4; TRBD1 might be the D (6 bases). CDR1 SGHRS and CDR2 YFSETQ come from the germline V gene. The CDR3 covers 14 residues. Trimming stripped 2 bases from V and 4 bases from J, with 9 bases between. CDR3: CASSFNRDNEKLFF. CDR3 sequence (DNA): TGCGCCAGCAGCTTTAACAGGGATAATGAAAAACTGTTTTTT.

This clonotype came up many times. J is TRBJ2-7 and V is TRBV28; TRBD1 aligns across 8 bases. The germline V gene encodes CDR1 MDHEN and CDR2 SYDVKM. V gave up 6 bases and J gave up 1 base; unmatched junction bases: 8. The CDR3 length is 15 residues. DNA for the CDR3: TGTGCCAGCAGCCGGACAGGGACCTTTTCCTACGAGCAGTACTTC. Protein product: CASSRTGTFSYEQYF. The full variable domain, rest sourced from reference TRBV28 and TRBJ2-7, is DVKVTQSSRYLVKRTGEKVFLECVQDMDHENMFWYRQDPGLGLRLIYFSYDVKMKEKGDIPEGYSVSREKKERFSLILESASTNQTSMYLCASSRTGTFSYEQYFGPGTRLTVT.

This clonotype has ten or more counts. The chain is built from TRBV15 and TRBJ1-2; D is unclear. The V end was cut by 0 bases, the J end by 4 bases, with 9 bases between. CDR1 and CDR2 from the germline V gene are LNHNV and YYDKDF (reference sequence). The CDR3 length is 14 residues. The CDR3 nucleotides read TGTGCCACCAGCAGAGAACCCAAGAGCTATGGCTACACCTTC. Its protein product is CATSREPKSYGYTF.

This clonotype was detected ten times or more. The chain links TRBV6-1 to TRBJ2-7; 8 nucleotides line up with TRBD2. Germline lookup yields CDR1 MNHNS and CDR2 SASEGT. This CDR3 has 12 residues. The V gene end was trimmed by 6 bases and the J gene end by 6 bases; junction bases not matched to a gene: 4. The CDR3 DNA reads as TGTGCCAGCAGAGCGGGAGCGGGCGAGCAGTACTTC. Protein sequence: CASRAGAGEQYF.

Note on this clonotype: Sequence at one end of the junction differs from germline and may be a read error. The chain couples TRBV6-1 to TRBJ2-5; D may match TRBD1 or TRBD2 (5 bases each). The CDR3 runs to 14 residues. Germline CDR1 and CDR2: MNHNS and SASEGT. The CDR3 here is CASSRGRREETQYF. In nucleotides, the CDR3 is TGCGCCAGCAGCCGCGGGCGCAGGGAAGAGACCCAGTACTTC.

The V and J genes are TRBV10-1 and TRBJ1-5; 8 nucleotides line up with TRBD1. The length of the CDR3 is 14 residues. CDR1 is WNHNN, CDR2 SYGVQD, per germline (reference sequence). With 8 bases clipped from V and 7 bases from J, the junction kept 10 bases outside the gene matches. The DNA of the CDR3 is TGCGCCAGCCAAGGACAGGGCAGTCGGCAGCCCCAGCATTTT. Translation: CASQGQGSRQPQHF.

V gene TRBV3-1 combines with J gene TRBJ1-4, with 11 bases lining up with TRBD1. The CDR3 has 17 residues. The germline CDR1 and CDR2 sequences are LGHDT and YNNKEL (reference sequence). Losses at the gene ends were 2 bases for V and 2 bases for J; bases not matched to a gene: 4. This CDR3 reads CASSQRGTGGTNEKLFF. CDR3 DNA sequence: TGTGCCAGCAGCCAAAGGGGGACAGGGGGGACTAATGAAAAACTGTTTTTT.

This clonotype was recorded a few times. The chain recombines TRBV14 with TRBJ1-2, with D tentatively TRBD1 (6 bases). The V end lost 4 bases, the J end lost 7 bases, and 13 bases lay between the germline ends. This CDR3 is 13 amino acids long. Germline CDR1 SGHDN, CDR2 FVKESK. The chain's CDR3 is CASSPQGRSGYTF. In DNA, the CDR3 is TGTGCCAGCAGCCCTCAGGGGCGGTCTGGCTACACCTTC.

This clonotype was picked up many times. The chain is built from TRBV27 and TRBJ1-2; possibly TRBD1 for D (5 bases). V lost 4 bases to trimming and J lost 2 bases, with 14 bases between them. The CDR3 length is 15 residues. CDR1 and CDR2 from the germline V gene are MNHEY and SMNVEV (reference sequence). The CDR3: CASSSVGRKNYGYTF. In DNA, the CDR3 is TGTGCCAGCAGTTCGGTGGGACGGAAAAACTATGGCTACACCTTC.

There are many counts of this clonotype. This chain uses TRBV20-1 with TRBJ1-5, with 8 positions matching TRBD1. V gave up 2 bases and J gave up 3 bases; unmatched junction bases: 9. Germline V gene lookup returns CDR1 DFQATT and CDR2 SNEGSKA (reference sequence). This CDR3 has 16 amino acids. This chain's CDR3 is CSARIGTGGVNQPQHF. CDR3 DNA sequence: TGCAGTGCTAGAATAGGGACAGGTGGGGTCAATCAGCCCCAGCATTTT.

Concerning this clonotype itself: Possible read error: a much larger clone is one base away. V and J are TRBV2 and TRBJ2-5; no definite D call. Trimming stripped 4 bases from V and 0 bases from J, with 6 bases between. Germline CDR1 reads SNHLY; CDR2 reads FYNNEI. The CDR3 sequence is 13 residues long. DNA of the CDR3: TGTGCCAGCAGTGGGTGGGACCAAGAGACCCAGTACTTC. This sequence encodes CASSGWDQETQYF. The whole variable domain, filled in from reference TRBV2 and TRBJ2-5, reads EPEVTQTPSHQVTQMGQEVILRCVPISNHLYFYWYRQILGQKVEFLVSFYNNEISEKSEIFDDQFSVERPDGSNFTLKIRSTKLEDSAMYFCASSGWDQETQYFGPGTRLLVL.

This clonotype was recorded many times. CDR3 sequence (DNA): TGTGCCAGCAGTGCAGGGGCTCAAACCAAAAACATTCAGTACTTC. Amino acid sequence: CASSAGAQTKNIQYF. The V call is TRBV2, the J call TRBJ2-4; D might be TRBD1 (6 bases). CDR3 length equals 15 residues. With 4 bases removed from V and 2 bases from J, the gap between germline ends came to 12 bases. In germline, CDR1 is SNHLY, CDR2 FYNNEI. The variable domain in full, completed from reference TRBV2 and TRBJ2-4, reads EPEVTQTPSHQVTQMGQEVILRCVPISNHLYFYWYRQILGQKVEFLVSFYNNEISEKSEIFDDQFSVERPDGSNFTLKIRSTKLEDSAMYFCASSAGAQTKNIQYFGAGTRLSVL.

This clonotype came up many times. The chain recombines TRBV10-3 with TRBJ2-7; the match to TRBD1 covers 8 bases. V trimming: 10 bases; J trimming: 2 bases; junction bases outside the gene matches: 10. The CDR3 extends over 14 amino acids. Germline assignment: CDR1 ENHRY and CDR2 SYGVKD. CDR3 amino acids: CATLPGQVAYEQYF. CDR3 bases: TGTGCCACCCTACCGGGACAGGTAGCCTACGAGCAGTACTTC.